This TCR beta chain comes out of a study of cytomegalovirus exposure and HLA in healthy donors. Vbeta (60) and Jbeta (13) primers were used in the PCR. Sequencing was performed with immunoSEQ multiplex PCR; in TCRdb, only in-frame clones are kept and a portion is missing. The data show roughly 92,000 clones, around 8% seen once. The CDR3 consists of 13 residues. The germline V and J ends were trimmed by 2 bases and 2 bases, with 7 bases remaining between them. Germline assignment: CDR1 SGHRS and CDR2 YFSETQ. The sequencing sample was made of PBMCs. The rearrangement links TRBV5-1 to TRBJ1-2; D is undetermined. The sequence was obtained from a middle-aged man in good health and CMV-seronegative. The CDR3 bases are TGCGCCAGCAGCTTTCAAGAGAACTATGGCTACACCTTC. Protein product: CASSFQENYGYTF.